The T cell receptor beta chain under discussion was sequenced for a study of post-analysis software for immune sequencing data. Overall study findings and caveats: A significant reduction in normalized Chao1 diversity was observed in multiple sclerosis patients versus controls. F measure showed strong co-clustering of same-batch samples. Compared with controls, patients had more of roughly five TRBV segments, including TRBV5-6, TRBV5-1 and TRBV20-1.

The trim removed 5 bases at V and 2 bases at J, leaving 14 bases unmatched. The length of the CDR3 is 17 residues. Germline V gives CDR1 SGHVS, CDR2 FNYEAQ. Unique molecular identifiers tagged the TCR beta cDNA libraries. Out of about 0.95 to 10 million T cells, about 460,000 cDNA molecules were generated. Each CDR3 protein gets one entry after TCRdb re-called the PCR reads with MiXCR. The table shows 700,000 to 900,000 distinct CDR3 sequences, with approximately 44% occurring only once. This clonotype came up a few times. The antigen remains undetermined. The sequence came from a girl aged 10-17 years with multiple sclerosis. Input material: blood. V gene TRBV7-6 combines with J gene TRBJ1-2, with 7 bases fitting TRBD1. CDR3 protein: CASSPQGGPTKNYGYTF. The DNA for the CDR3 is TGTGCCAGCAGCCCTCAGGGGGGACCCACAAAAAACTATGGCTACACCTTC.